This entry concerns a single TCR beta chain. The sample belongs to a study of blood T cell repertoires in COVID-19. Study as a whole: Donors in the United States, Italy and Spain gave samples during acute or convalescent COVID-19. In each case, the material was cDNA or gDNA derived from T cells, B-cell-depleted T cells, or PBMCs.

V dropped 5 bases and J dropped 4 bases, with 12 bases sitting between them. From germline, CDR1 is MNHNY and CDR2 SVGAGI (reference sequence). The CDR3 loop spans 14 amino acids. Original processing notes: From reference gene primer amplification, estimates of nucleated cell counts were derived. Sequenced by immunoSEQ multiplex PCR; TCRdb stores in-frame clones only, minus some. V and J calls and clone size come straight from that table; D and trimming were deduced from the DNA. The table lists fewer than 200,000 clones, 80% of them singletons, with about 7.2% in the top ten. The chain carries TRBV6-6 and TRBJ1-3; D might be TRBD1 (5 bases). Sequencing was carried out using peripheral blood. This clonotype was obtained from a man aged 60 to 75 with acute or convalescent COVID-19. The CDR3 protein is CASSPDSNGNTIYF. The CDR3 coding sequence is TGTGCCAGCAGTCCAGACAGTAACGGAAACACCATATATTTT.